This is a list of T cell receptor beta chains from one sample in a study of cytotoxic CD8 clonotypes in ibrutinib-treated CLL. Using immunoSEQ multiplex PCR, the repertoire was profiled, and TCRdb retains in-frame clones only, with some absent. The table has about 300,000 clones, more than 70% seen once. Sequencing used PBMCs, obtained at disease progression, from a patient treated with ibrutinib. The receptors stem from a human donor with chronic lymphocytic leukemia. The CDR3 runs from the conserved cysteine through the conserved F or W. D genes are given only for firm matches. Where a row states a size, it is once, few, many or the class of an expanded clone; other rows omit it.

clone size	V gene	J gene	D gene	CDR3 DNA	CDR3 protein
few	TRBV5-1	TRBJ1-1	-	TGCGCCAGCAGCTTGTACCCAGGGATTCTTGACACTGAAGCTTTCTTT	CASSLYPGILDTEAFF
few	TRBV29-1	TRBJ2-2	-	TGCAGCGGTCAGGGGACGAACACCGGGGAGCTGTTTTTT	CSGQGTNTGELFF
-	TRBV6-6	TRBJ2-3	TRBD2	TGTGCCAGCAGTTACGCTAGCGGGAGCAGCACAGATACGCAGTATTTT	CASSYASGSSTDTQYF
-	TRBV29-1	TRBJ2-7	-	TGCAGCGTTGGAGGGGCCTCTTACTACGAGCAGTACTTC	CSVGGASYYEQYF
-	TRBV7-6	TRBJ1-2	-	TGTGCCAGCAGCTGGGGTACGGAGTATGGCTACACCTTC	CASSWGTEYGYTF
-	TRBV6-5	TRBJ2-2	TRBD2	TGTGCCAGCAGTTTTAGGCTAGCGGGGGGAACCGGGGAGCTGTTTTTT	CASSFRLAGGTGELFF
-	TRBV4-1	TRBJ2-3	TRBD1	TGCGCCAGCAGCCAGAGACAGGGTGGCACAGATACGCAGTATTTT	CASSQRQGGTDTQYF
-	TRBV12-1	TRBJ2-2	-	TGTGCCAGCAGATGCCCGGGGACTAGCGGGACCGGGGAGCTGTTTTTT	CASRCPGTSGTGELFF
-	TRBV6-4	TRBJ1-2	TRBD1	TGTGCCAGCAGCGTAGGGACAGGGCTTGGCTACACCTTC	CASSVGTGLGYTF
-	TRBV9	TRBJ2-3	TRBD2	TGTGCCAGCAGCGTAGTAAACGGGGGGACCACAGATACGCAGTATTTT	CASSVVNGGTTDTQYF
few	TRBV11-2	TRBJ2-7	-	TGTGCCAGCAGCCCCAGCTACGAGCAGTACTTC	CASSPSYEQYF
few	TRBV10-3	TRBJ2-7	-	TGTGCCATCACCGACCAGGGCGGAGGATACGAGCAGTACTTC	CAITDQGGGYEQYF
few	TRBV10-2	TRBJ2-7	-	TGCGCCAGCAGTGAGTACGGGTTGGTCAACGAGCAGTACTTC	CASSEYGLVNEQYF
once	TRBV18	TRBJ1-5	-	TGTGCCAGCTCACCGGGGGGGGGAGCAAATCAGCCCCAGCATTTT	CASSPGGGANQPQHF
-	TRBV29-1	TRBJ2-1	-	TGCAGCGTTGGGCGAATCAATGAGCAGTTCTTC	CSVGRINEQFF
-	TRBV28	TRBJ2-7	TRBD2	TGTGCCAGCAGTATTTCTCTAGCGGGTGGAGACGAGCAGTACTTC	CASSISLAGGDEQYF
-	TRBV18	TRBJ2-7	TRBD1	TGTGCCAGCTCACGGGACAGAAACTCCTACGAGCAGTACTTC	CASSRDRNSYEQYF
few	TRBV4-1	TRBJ2-7	-	TGCGCCAGCAGCCAAGTCCCCGGGGGTCTCTACGAGCAGTACTTC	CASSQVPGGLYEQYF
-	TRBV20-1	TRBJ2-1	-	TGCAGTGCCCCCGGGTTCAATGAGCAGTTCTTC	CSAPGFNEQFF
once	TRBV10-1	TRBJ2-5	-	TGCGCCAGCAGTGAGCACAGGGCCCGTCCAGAGACCCAGTACTTC	CASSEHRARPETQYF
-	TRBV11-2	TRBJ1-4	TRBD1	TGTGCCAGCAGCTTAGTCTCCGGGACAGGGTACGAAAAACTGTTTTTT	CASSLVSGTGYEKLFF
-	TRBV23-1	TRBJ1-6	-	TGCGCCAGCAGGTCGGGATTACAGAACTATAATTCACCCCTCCACTTT	CASRSGLQNYNSPLHF
-	TRBV7-8	TRBJ2-1	TRBD1	TGTGCCAGCAGCTCACCGGGACAGGGGAATGAGCAGTTCTTC	CASSSPGQGNEQFF
-	TRBV6-4	TRBJ1-2	-	TGTGCCAGCAGTGACTCGCACAGGGCGAGTTTTTTGGGCGGCTACACCTTC	CASSDSHRASFLGGYTF
-	TRBV11-2	TRBJ1-1	-	TGTGCCAGCAGCTCGCGGCCCGGGAACACTGAAGCTTTCTTT	CASSSRPGNTEAFF
once	TRBV7-2	TRBJ1-1	-	TGTGCCAGCAGCTTATATTTCGAGTCCGGAGCTTTCTTT	CASSLYFESGAFF
few	TRBV1	TRBJ1-6	-	TGCACCAGCAGCCAAAGGGGCAGGACAGGGGTTTCACCCCTCCACTTT	CTSSQRGRTGVSPLHF
-	TRBV19	TRBJ2-1	-	TGTGCCAGTAGTATAGCCCCACGGAATGAGCAGTTCTTC	CASSIAPRNEQFF
-	TRBV29-1	TRBJ2-7	-	TGCAGCGTTGGGAGGGGACCAGGGTCCAGGTACGAGCAGTACTTC	CSVGRGPGSRYEQYF
once	TRBV7-3	TRBJ2-2	TRBD2	TGTGCCAGCAGCTTAGTAGCCGGGAGGGCGGGCACCGGGGAGCTGTTTTTT	CASSLVAGRAGTGELFF
-	TRBV7-9	TRBJ1-2	-	TGTGCCAGCAGCCGGGGATCCGGGGGCAACTATGGCTACACCTTC	CASSRGSGGNYGYTF
-	TRBV6-5	TRBJ1-2	TRBD1	TGTGCCAGCACCAGGGGGGTTATAAGGGATGGCTACACCTTC	CASTRGVIRDGYTF
-	TRBV2	TRBJ1-3	-	TGTGCCAGCAGCGCGGCTGGTTTCTTCTCTGGAAACACCATATATTTT	CASSAAGFFSGNTIYF
-	TRBV7-2	TRBJ2-7	-	TGTGCCAGCAGCTCCGTAGGGAGAGTTGGGGAGCAGTACTTC	CASSSVGRVGEQYF
-	TRBV4-2	TRBJ2-7	TRBD1	TGTGCCAGCAGCCCTCGTGGGACAGGTTCCTACGAGCAGTACTTC	CASSPRGTGSYEQYF
-	TRBV27	TRBJ2-7	TRBD2	TGTGCCAGCAGCCCTACTAGCGGGAGATCCTCCTACGAGCAGTACTTC	CASSPTSGRSSYEQYF
-	TRBV19	TRBJ2-5	-	TGTGCCAGTAGTCCGGGACCCCAAGAGACCCAGTACTTC	CASSPGPQETQYF
-	TRBV20-1	TRBJ2-7	-	TGCAGTGCTAGAGAAAGCGTCGAGCAGTACTTC	CSARESVEQYF
-	TRBV6-5	TRBJ2-7	TRBD2	TGTGCCAGCAGTCAGGGACTAGCGGGAGGCTACGAGCAGTACTTC	CASSQGLAGGYEQYF
-	TRBV2	TRBJ2-7	TRBD2	TGTGCCAACCCGGGACTAGCGGGGAGTAGTGAGCAGTACTTC	CANPGLAGSSEQYF
-	TRBV29-1	TRBJ1-2	-	TGCAGCGTTGACCCGAGGCAGGGTCCCTATGGCTACACCTTC	CSVDPRQGPYGYTF
few	TRBV9	TRBJ2-3	-	TGTGCCAGCAGCGTAGGGGACCACACAGATACGCAGTATTTT	CASSVGDHTDTQYF
-	TRBV7-9	TRBJ2-7	-	TGTGCCAGCAGCTTAAACCAGGATTCCTACGAGCAGTACTTC	CASSLNQDSYEQYF
-	TRBV28	TRBJ2-7	-	TGTGCCAGCAATCCAGTGGGGGTAGGCCCCTACGAGCAGTACTTC	CASNPVGVGPYEQYF
few	TRBV29-1	TRBJ2-1	-	TGCAGCGCAATTAAGGATGAGCAGTTCTTC	CSAIKDEQFF
-	TRBV7-6	TRBJ1-6	-	TGTGCCAGCAGCTCGAGCGCTGGGGTTTTGGGTAATTCACCCCTCCACTTT	CASSSSAGVLGNSPLHF
few	TRBV18	TRBJ2-2	-	TGTGCCAGCTCACTCCCCGGTACCGGGGAGCTGTTTTTT	CASSLPGTGELFF
-	TRBV2	TRBJ1-2	-	TGTGCCAGCAGGCGGGACATGTTAGCCGCTAACTATGGCTACACCTTC	CASRRDMLAANYGYTF
-	TRBV7-3	TRBJ2-7	-	TGTGCCAGCAGCTTAACGTTTGGTGTCGAGCAGTACTTC	CASSLTFGVEQYF
-	TRBV6-1	TRBJ1-1	TRBD1	TGTGCCGCAAGACAGGGAGGGTCGAACACTGAAGCTTTCTTT	CAARQGGSNTEAFF
few	TRBV5-1	TRBJ1-1	-	TGCGCCAGCAGCTTGGGTGGGAAAAACACTGAAGCTTTCTTT	CASSLGGKNTEAFF